These 11 T cell receptor beta chains were all obtained from the same sample, sequenced in a study of identical twins. TCRdb redid the calling of the 5' RACE reads with MiXCR, one entry per CDR3 protein. The sample has around 1.7 million distinct CDR3 sequences; less than 40% are singletons. Sequenced input: cord blood. Every receptor here comes from a newborn girl in good health.

This rearrangement joins TRBV10-3 to TRBJ1-1, with D perhaps TRBD1 (5 bases). Between the trimmed V and J ends, which lost 6 bases and 4 bases, there was a span of 15 bases. Germline loops: CDR1 ENHRY, CDR2 SYGVKD. The CDR3 spans 14 residues. The chain's CDR3 is CAIRAGTLVTEAFF. CDR3 DNA sequence: TGTGCCATCAGAGCCGGGACCCTTGTCACTGAAGCTTTCTTT.

This clonotype turned up a few times. The rearrangement links TRBV3-1 to TRBJ2-1; 8 bases map to TRBD1. This CDR3 spans 16 amino acids. Trimming cost V 4 bases and J 3 bases; bases outside gene matches: 8. CDR1 is LGHDT and CDR2 is YNNKEL in the germline V gene (reference sequence). CDR3 nucleotides: TGTGCCAGCAGCCTACCCGGGACAGGTCTCTACAATGAGCAGTTCTTC. The encoded protein is CASSLPGTGLYNEQFF.

The rearrangement joins TRBV18 to TRBJ1-1, with 9 bases lining up with TRBD1. Germline CDR1 and CDR2: KGHSH and LQKENI. The CDR3 has 15 amino acids. The J segment lost 3 bases and the V segment lost 3 bases, leaving 5 bases of the junction unmatched. The CDR3 loop is CASSPTGQGYTEAFF. The CDR3 DNA is TGTGCCAGCTCACCCACGGGACAGGGCTACACTGAAGCTTTCTTT.

This clonotype was recorded a few times. CDR3 DNA sequence: TGTGCCAGCAGTTCGCCGGTAGCGGGAGTTCACCATGAGCAGTTCTTC. It translates to CASSSPVAGVHHEQFF. V is TRBV28 and J is TRBJ2-1; 9 nucleotides agree with TRBD2. Germline V gene data show CDR1 as MDHEN and CDR2 as SYDVKM. Losses at the gene ends were 4 bases for V and 8 bases for J; bases not matched to a gene: 12. There are 16 residues in the CDR3.

In nucleotides, the CDR3 is TGCGCCAGCAGCCAAGTCCCATGGCGAACTACTAGCACAGATACGCAGTATTTT. This translates into CASSQVPWRTTSTDTQYF. The V call is TRBV4-1, the J call TRBJ2-3; D is undetermined. Germline V gives CDR1 MGHRA, CDR2 YSYEKL. V was shortened by 1 base and J by 0 bases, with 17 bases between the two germline ends. The CDR3 spans 18 residues.

The chain has TRBV20-1 and TRBJ2-7, with D possibly TRBD2 on 6 matching bases. The V end was cut by 0 bases, the J end by 2 bases, with 14 bases between. The CDR3 has 15 residues. Germline CDR1 and CDR2: DFQATT and SNEGSKA (reference sequence). The CDR3 DNA is TGCAGTGCTAGAGATTGGTCTAGCGTTACCTACGAGCAGTACTTC. This gives the protein CSARDWSSVTYEQYF.

The rearrangement joins TRBV29-1 to TRBJ1-3; D is undetermined. This CDR3 region has 12 residues. V lost 3 bases, J lost 0 bases, and 3 bases lay in between. CDR1 is SQVTM, CDR2 ANQGSEA, per germline. CDR3 sequence: CSVDNSGNTIYF. CDR3 in DNA: TGCAGCGTTGACAACTCTGGAAACACCATATATTTT.

This chain connects TRBV3-1 to TRBJ2-7; maybe TRBD2 (5 bases). In germline, CDR1 is LGHDT, CDR2 YNNKEL (reference sequence). Deletions cut 0 bases from V and 8 bases from J, with 14 bases between. This CDR3 region has 14 residues. CDR3 nucleotide sequence: TGTGCCAGCAGCCAAGATTCCCTAAGCGGCCAGCAGTACTTC. Encoded protein: CASSQDSLSGQQYF.

This clonotype has only a few counts. A much larger clone lies a single base off, so this may be a read error. This chain uses TRBV20-1 with TRBJ2-7; the match to TRBD1 covers 7 bases. V lost 3 bases and J lost 2; bases outside the gene matches: 1. CDR1 and CDR2 (germline): DFQATT, SNEGSKA (reference sequence). The CDR3 spans 12 residues. This CDR3 is CSASDRAYEQYF. The CDR3 nucleotides are TGCAGTGCTAGCGACAGGGCCTACGAGCAGTACTTC.

This chain joins TRBV21-1 and TRBJ2-7; TRBD1, as called in the table, went unchecked against the DNA. TRBV21-1 is shown as a pseudogene. The CDR3 is 14 residues long. CDR3 DNA: TGTGCCAGCAGCAAAGTAAGGGGACAGGGGGAGCAGTACTTC. This translates into CASSKVRGQGEQYF.

This chain connects TRBV20-1 to TRBJ2-7, with 9 bases lining up with TRBD2. The CDR3 sequence is 15 residues long. Germline V CDR1 and CDR2: DFQATT, SNEGSKA (reference sequence). The V gene end was trimmed by 3 bases and the J gene end by 1 base; junction bases not matched to a gene: 7. In DNA form, the CDR3 reads TGCAGTGCTAGTAAACCGGGACTAGCTTCCTACGAGCAGTACTTC. It translates to CSASKPGLASYEQYF.